This T cell receptor (beta chain) stems from a study of blood T cell repertoires in COVID-19. Trimming shortened V by 4 bases and J by 5 bases, and 20 bases separated the two germline ends. The germline V gene has CDR1 LGHNA and CDR2 YSLEER. CDR3 size: 17 residues. This clone was detected only once. TCRdb keeps only in-frame clones here, not all; method: immunoSEQ multiplex PCR. Found here are about 40,000 clones, about 88% of them singletons; the top ten hold roughly a fifth. The V call is TRBV4-3, the J call TRBJ2-2, with D perhaps TRBD2 (5 bases). The sequenced sample was peripheral blood. This clonotype originated in a man aged 50 to 60 in a cohort sampled during active COVID-19. The CDR3 sequence: CASSPSATEVWTGELFF. The CDR3 DNA reads as TGCGCCAGCAGCCCTAGTGCGACGGAGGTATGGACCGGGGAGCTGTTTTTT.